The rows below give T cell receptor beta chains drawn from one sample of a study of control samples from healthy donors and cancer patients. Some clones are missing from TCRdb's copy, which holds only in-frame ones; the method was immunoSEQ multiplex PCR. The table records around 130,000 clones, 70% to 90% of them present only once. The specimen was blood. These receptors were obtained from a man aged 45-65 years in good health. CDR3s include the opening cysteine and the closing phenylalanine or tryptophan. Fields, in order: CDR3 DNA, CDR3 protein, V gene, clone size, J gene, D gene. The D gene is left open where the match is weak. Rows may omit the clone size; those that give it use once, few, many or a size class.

TGTGCCAGCAGTGACAGCCACGGACCCGCCTTTGGCTACACCTTC | CASSDSHGPAFGYTF | TRBV6-1 | NA | TRBJ1-2 | NA
TGTGCCAGCTCATCCACTAGCACAGATACGCAGTATTTT | CASSSTSTDTQYF | TRBV18 | NA | TRBJ2-3 | NA
TGCGCCAGCAGCTTGGTTGACAGGCGAAACACCATATATTTT | CASSLVDRRNTIYF | TRBV5-1 | NA | TRBJ1-3 | NA
TGTGCCAGCAGCTTGCGGGACCTGAGGGGTGGCTACACCTTC | CASSLRDLRGGYTF | TRBV5-6 | NA | TRBJ1-2 | NA
TGTGCCAGCAGTGTTTATAATAGCAATCAGCCCCAGCATTTT | CASSVYNSNQPQHF | TRBV28 | NA | TRBJ1-5 | NA
TGTGCCATCAGCCCTCGGACTAGCGGGGGGTCTGATGAGCAGTTCTTC | CAISPRTSGGSDEQFF | TRBV10-3 | NA | TRBJ2-1 | TRBD2
TGCGCCAGCAGCTTGGAGACTAGCGGGGGGCCTCTTGGGGAGACCCAGTACTTC | CASSLETSGGPLGETQYF | TRBV5-1 | NA | TRBJ2-5 | TRBD2
TGTGCCAGTAGTCTGGATGAGGGGGGCTGGGCCGGGGAGCTGTTTTTT | CASSLDEGGWAGELFF | TRBV19 | NA | TRBJ2-2 | NA
TGCAGCGCTGGGGGGACAGGGGGCTCCTACGAGCAGTACTTC | CSAGGTGGSYEQYF | TRBV29-1 | once | TRBJ2-7 | TRBD1
TGTGCCACCAGTGATTCGGGTAGCGGGGGGCCGTGGACCGGGGAGCTGTTTTTT | CATSDSGSGGPWTGELFF | TRBV24-1 | NA | TRBJ2-2 | TRBD2
TGTGCCAGCAAAGGACAGGGGAGGGGTGAAAAACTGTTTTTT | CASKGQGRGEKLFF | TRBV2 | NA | TRBJ1-4 | TRBD1
TGTGCCAGCAATGCGGGGGGACACCTTTCCTACAATGAGCAGTTCTTC | CASNAGGHLSYNEQFF | TRBV27 | NA | TRBJ2-1 | TRBD2
TGTGCCACCAGTGACCTAGGACAGGCGTTGAACACCGGGGAGCTGTTTTTT | CATSDLGQALNTGELFF | TRBV24-1 | NA | TRBJ2-2 | TRBD1
TGTGCCAGCAGCTTGGCTAGCGGGGGGGCTGAGCAGTTCTTC | CASSLASGGAEQFF | TRBV5-4 | NA | TRBJ2-1 | TRBD2
TGTGCCAGTAGTACCGGGTATGAAGCTTTCTTT | CASSTGYEAFF | TRBV19 | NA | TRBJ1-1 | NA
TGTGCCAGCAGTGACGTATGGGGGGCCGGGGAGCTGTTTTTT | CASSDVWGAGELFF | TRBV2 | NA | TRBJ2-2 | NA
TGTGCCAGCAGTAAATTGGGACTAGCGGGGCCTAGGGCAGATACGCAGTATTTT | CASSKLGLAGPRADTQYF | TRBV27 | NA | TRBJ2-3 | TRBD2
TGTGCCACCAGTGCCTCGGGAGGGGGCAATGAGCAGTTCTTC | CATSASGGGNEQFF | TRBV24-1 | NA | TRBJ2-1 | TRBD2
TGTGCCAGCACCCTAGGGGGCGGGGGGGCTTATGAGCAGTTCTTC | CASTLGGGGAYEQFF | TRBV2 | NA | TRBJ2-1 | TRBD2
TGTGCCAGCAGCTCTGGTGGGTTGAACACTGAAGCTTTCTTT | CASSSGGLNTEAFF | TRBV28 | once | TRBJ1-1 | NA
TGTGCCAGCTTTGGCGGCGTGGGCACCGGGGAGCTGTTTTTT | CASFGGVGTGELFF | TRBV11-1 | few | TRBJ2-2 | NA
TGTGCTAGTGGTTTGGAGTATAACAGGGAGATAGGTGGAAACACCATATATTTT | CASGLEYNREIGGNTIYF | TRBV12-5 | NA | TRBJ1-3 | NA
TGTGCCAGCAGTCCGCCGGACAGGGAAAACACCGGGGAGCTGTTTTTT | CASSPPDRENTGELFF | TRBV25-1 | NA | TRBJ2-2 | TRBD1
TGTGCCTGGTCCAAAGAAGGGGGAAGATCACCCCTCCACTTT | CAWSKEGGRSPLHF | TRBV30 | NA | TRBJ1-6 | NA
TGTGCCAGCAGTCCTCTCGGCAGCACTGAAGCTTTCTTT | CASSPLGSTEAFF | TRBV28 | NA | TRBJ1-1 | NA
TGTGCCAGCAGTCGGCGACTAGAAAGCTCCTACGAGCAGTACTTC | CASSRRLESSYEQYF | TRBV27 | NA | TRBJ2-7 | NA
TGTGCCAGCTCAAGAGAGGTCGTTTACTATGGCTACACCTTC | CASSREVVYYGYTF | TRBV18 | once | TRBJ1-2 | NA
TGTGCCAGCAGCTTATACCTCGGGGCCCGTGGTGGGGAGACCCAGTACTTC | CASSLYLGARGGETQYF | TRBV13 | NA | TRBJ2-5 | NA
TGTGCCAGCAGCTTCGGGACAGCAACTAATGAAAAACTGTTTTTT | CASSFGTATNEKLFF | TRBV5-6 | NA | TRBJ1-4 | TRBD1
TGTGCCACCAGCAGCCGGGGACAGGTCACCGGGGAGCTGTTTTTT | CATSSRGQVTGELFF | TRBV15 | NA | TRBJ2-2 | TRBD1
TGCGCCAGCAGCTTGGTGGTGAACACTGAAGCTTTCTTT | CASSLVVNTEAFF | TRBV5-1 | NA | TRBJ1-1 | NA
TGTGCCAGCAGCCAAGTTCCGCCAGAGCTTAGCACAGATACGCAGTATTTT | CASSQVPPELSTDTQYF | TRBV4-2 | NA | TRBJ2-3 | NA
TGTGCCAGCAGCCAGGCTAGGAGTGTCTCTGGAAACACCATATATTTT | CASSQARSVSGNTIYF | TRBV3-1/TRBV3-2 | NA | TRBJ1-3 | NA
TGTGCCAGCAGCCAAGATCGCGCAGGGCGGGAGGAGCTGTTTTTT | CASSQDRAGREELFF | TRBV3-1/TRBV3-2 | NA | TRBJ2-2 | NA
TGCGCCAGCAGCGATTGGACAGACTACAATGAGCAGTTCTTC | CASSDWTDYNEQFF | TRBV5-1 | NA | TRBJ2-1 | NA
TGTGCCAGCAGCTCGGGGATGGGACTAGCGGACGTCGAGCAGTACTTC | CASSSGMGLADVEQYF | TRBV7-9 | NA | TRBJ2-7 | TRBD2
TGCAGCGTTGGACAGGGAGAGGGCTACACCTTC | CSVGQGEGYTF | TRBV29-1 | NA | TRBJ1-2 | TRBD1
TGTGCCAGCAGCTTGGTTTTAAATAATGAGCAGTTCTTC | CASSLVLNNEQFF | TRBV5-6 | NA | TRBJ2-1 | NA
TGCGCCAGCAGAAGTGGGACAGGCGATGAAGCTTTCTTT | CASRSGTGDEAFF | TRBV5-1 | NA | TRBJ1-1 | TRBD1
TGTGCCACCAGCAGAGATTTCCGGTATAGCGGAGGAATGGACGGGGAGCTGTTTTTT | CATSRDFRYSGGMDGELFF | TRBV15 | NA | TRBJ2-2 | NA
TGTGCCAGCAGTTTATGGGTTTCCGGAAACACCATATATTTT | CASSLWVSGNTIYF | TRBV28 | NA | TRBJ1-3 | NA
TGTGCCAGCAGTCAGGGACCGGGACGGAGCTTGTTCTTC | CASSQGPGRSLFF | TRBV6-5 | once | TRBJ2-1 | NA
TGTGCCAGTAGCATACCCAGAGTTGAAGCTTTCTTT | CASSIPRVEAFF | TRBV19 | NA | TRBJ1-1 | NA
TGTGCCAGCAGTGACTCAGTCGGGGGCGAAGATACGCAGTATTTT | CASSDSVGGEDTQYF | TRBV6-4 | NA | TRBJ2-3 | NA
TGTGCCAGCAGGCCGGGACAGGAACTTATCAATGAGCAGTTCTTC | CASRPGQELINEQFF | TRBV27 | few | TRBJ2-1 | TRBD1